This record covers a single TCR beta chain. The antigen is unknown. The library was prepared for alpha chains; this beta chain is a stray read, so its frequency means little. The data derive from a study of spatial heterogeneity in lung cancer. Across the study: Alpha-chain sequences were detected in numbers that were consistently lower than beta-chain sequences. Broader study findings: Follow-up blood showed ubiquitous expanded tumor TCRs less than blood at resection did.

The CDR3 runs to 15 residues. With 0 bases removed from V and 5 bases from J, the gap between germline ends came to 14 bases. Germline V lookup: CDR1 SGDLS, CDR2 YYNGEE. Regarding time point: sample taken at primary tumor resection. Whole RNA, isolated from tumor, nontumor lung or frozen PBMC, was sequenced without prior sorting. The donor population consisted of more than 55 patients with untreated, early-stage non-small cell lung cancer. The presence of a unique molecular identifier marked each TCR cDNA molecule. TCRdb used MiXCR to reprocess the 5' RACE reads, holding one entry per CDR3 protein. Of approximately 680 distinct CDR3 sequences detected, about half appear once; the ten largest clones hold about 14%.

The material was PBMCs, obtained at surgery. The receptor's source is a male donor with early-stage non-small cell lung cancer. The V call is TRBV9, the J call TRBJ2-5; the D gene could be TRBD1 or TRBD2 (6 bases each). The DNA of the CDR3 is TGTGCCAGCAGCGTAGCGAGGGGGGCCTACGAGACCCAGTACTTC. Translating gives CASSVARGAYETQYF. The full variable domain, rest sourced from reference TRBV9 and TRBJ2-5, is DSGVTQTPKHLITATGQRVTLRCSPRSGDLSVYWYQQSLDQGLQFLIQYYNGEERAKGNILERFSAQQFPDLHSELNLSSLELGDSALYFCASSVARGAYETQYFGPGTRLLVL.